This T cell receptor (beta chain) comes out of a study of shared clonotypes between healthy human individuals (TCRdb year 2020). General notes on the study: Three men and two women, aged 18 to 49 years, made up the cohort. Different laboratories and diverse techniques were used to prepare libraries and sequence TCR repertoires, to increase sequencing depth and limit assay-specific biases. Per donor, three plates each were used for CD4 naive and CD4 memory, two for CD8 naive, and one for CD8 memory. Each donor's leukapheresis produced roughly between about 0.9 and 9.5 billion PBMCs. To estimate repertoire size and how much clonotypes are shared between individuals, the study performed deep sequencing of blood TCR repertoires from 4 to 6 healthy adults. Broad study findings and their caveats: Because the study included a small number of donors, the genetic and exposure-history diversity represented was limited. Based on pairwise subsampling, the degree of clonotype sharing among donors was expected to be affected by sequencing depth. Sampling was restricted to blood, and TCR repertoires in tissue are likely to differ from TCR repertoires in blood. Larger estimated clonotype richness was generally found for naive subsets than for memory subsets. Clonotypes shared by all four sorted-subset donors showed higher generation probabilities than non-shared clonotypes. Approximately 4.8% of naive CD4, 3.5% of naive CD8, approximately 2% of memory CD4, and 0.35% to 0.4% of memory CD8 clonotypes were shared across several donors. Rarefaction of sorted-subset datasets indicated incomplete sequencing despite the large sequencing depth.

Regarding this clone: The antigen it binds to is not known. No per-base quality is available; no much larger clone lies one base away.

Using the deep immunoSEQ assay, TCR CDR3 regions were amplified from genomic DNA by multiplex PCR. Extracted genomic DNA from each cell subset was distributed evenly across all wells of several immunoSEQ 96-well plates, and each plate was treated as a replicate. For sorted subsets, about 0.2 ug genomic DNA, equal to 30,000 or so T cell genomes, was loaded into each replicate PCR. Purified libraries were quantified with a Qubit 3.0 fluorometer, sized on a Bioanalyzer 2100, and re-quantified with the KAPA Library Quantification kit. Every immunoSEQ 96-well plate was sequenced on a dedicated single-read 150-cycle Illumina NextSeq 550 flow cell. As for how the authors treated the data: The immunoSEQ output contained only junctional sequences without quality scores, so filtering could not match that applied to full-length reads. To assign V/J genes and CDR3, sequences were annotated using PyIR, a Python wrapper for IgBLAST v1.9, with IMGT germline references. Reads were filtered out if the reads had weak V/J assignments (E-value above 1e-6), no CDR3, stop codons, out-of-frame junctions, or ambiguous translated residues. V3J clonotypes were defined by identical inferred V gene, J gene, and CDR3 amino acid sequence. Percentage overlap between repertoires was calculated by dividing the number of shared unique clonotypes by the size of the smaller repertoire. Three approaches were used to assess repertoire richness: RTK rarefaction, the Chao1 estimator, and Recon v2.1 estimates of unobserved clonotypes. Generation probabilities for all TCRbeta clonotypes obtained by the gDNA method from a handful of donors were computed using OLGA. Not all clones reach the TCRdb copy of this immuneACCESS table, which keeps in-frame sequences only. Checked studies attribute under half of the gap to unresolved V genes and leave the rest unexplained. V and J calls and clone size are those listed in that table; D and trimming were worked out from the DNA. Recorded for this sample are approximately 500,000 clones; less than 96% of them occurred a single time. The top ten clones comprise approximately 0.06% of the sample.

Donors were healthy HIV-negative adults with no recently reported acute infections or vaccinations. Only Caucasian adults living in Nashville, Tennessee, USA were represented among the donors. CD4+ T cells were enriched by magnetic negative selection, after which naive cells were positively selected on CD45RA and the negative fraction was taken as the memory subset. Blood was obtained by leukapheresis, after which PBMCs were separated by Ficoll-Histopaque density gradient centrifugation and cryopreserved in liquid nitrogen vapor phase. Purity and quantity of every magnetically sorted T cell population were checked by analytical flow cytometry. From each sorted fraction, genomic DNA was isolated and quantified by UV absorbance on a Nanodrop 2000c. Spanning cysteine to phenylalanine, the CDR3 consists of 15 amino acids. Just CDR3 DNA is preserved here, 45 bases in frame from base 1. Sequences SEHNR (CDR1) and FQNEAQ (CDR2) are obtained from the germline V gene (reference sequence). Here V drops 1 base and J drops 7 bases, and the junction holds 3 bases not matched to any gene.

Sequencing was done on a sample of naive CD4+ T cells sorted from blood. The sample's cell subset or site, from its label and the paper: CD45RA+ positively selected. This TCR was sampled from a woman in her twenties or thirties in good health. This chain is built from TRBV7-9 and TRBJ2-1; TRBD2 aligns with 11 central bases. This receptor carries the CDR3 CASSLVAGGWNEQFF. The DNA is TGTGCCAGCAGCTTAGTAGCGGGAGGGTGGAATGAGCAGTTCTTC.